The subject of this entry is one T cell receptor beta chain. The data originate from a study of monozygotic twins with inflammatory bowel disease. Germline loops: CDR1 SGHTA, CDR2 FQGNSA. CDR3 length: 14 residues. Each sample's cDNA came from eight separate reactions. Reprocessing the 5' RACE reads, TCRdb reports a single entry for every CDR3 protein and omits DNA. The repertoire table contains 200,000 to 250,000 distinct CDR3 sequences. This sequence originates from a human donor with ulcerative colitis or Crohn's disease, or a healthy co-twin of an affected twin (not recorded which). The sequencing input was blood. The chain joins TRBV7-2 to TRBJ2-5; TCRdb names TRBD1, which stays unverified in the absence of DNA. The CDR3 sequence: CASSSYRGMETQYF.